These 5 T cell receptor beta chains originate from one sample sequenced in a study of response to subunit inactivated influenza vaccine. TCRdb reanalysed the RT-PCR reads using MiXCR and keeps one entry per CDR3 protein. Of hundreds of thousands of distinct CDR3 sequences listed, 20% to 25% were seen once; the top ten hold 10% to 13%. The input for sequencing was PBMCs from blood, taken less than 22 months after vaccination. The receptors come from a man aged 50 to 69 who received an inactivated influenza vaccine.

The sample holds a few counts of this clonotype. V is TRBV20-1 and J is TRBJ1-2, with 7 positions matching TRBD1. Germline assignment: CDR1 DFQATT and CDR2 SNEGSKA (reference sequence). The CDR3 totals 14 residues. After removal of 2 bases from V and 8 bases from J, the junction contained 11 bases not matched to a gene. In DNA, the CDR3 is TGCAGTGCTAGATATCCGAACAGGGGTGAAGGCTACACCTTC. Its translation: CSARYPNRGEGYTF.

This chain joins TRBV11-3 and TRBJ2-2; possible D gene TRBD1, 6 bases. Looked up from germline, CDR1 is SGHNT and CDR2 is YENEEA. The germline V and J ends were trimmed by 5 bases and 2 bases, with 15 bases remaining between them. The CDR3 loop spans 16 amino acids. DNA for the CDR3: TGTGCCAGCAGCCCCCGGGACAACCTAAACACCGGGGAGCTGTTTTTT. Translation gives CASSPRDNLNTGELFF.

The chain links TRBV6-1 to TRBJ1-5; a weak D match, TRBD1 (5 bases). From germline, CDR1 is MNHNS and CDR2 SASEGT. Deletions cut 5 bases from V and 1 base from J, with 21 bases between. The CDR3 is made up of 18 amino acids. The CDR3 region has the DNA TGTGCCAGCAGTCCCCGGGCCGTGGGGCTTGTGAGCAATCAGCCCCAGCATTTT. It specifies CASSPRAVGLVSNQPQHF.

This sequence joins TRBV2 and TRBJ2-4; the D gene is possibly TRBD2 (6 bases). V was cut by 6 bases and J by 0 bases, with 15 bases left in between. Germline-derived CDR1 and CDR2 are SNHLY and FYNNEI. This CDR3 comprises 16 residues. Written as DNA, the CDR3 is TGTGCCAGCAGACGGGGTACTAGCCGAGCCAAAAACATTCAGTACTTC. It translates to CASRRGTSRAKNIQYF.

The V call is TRBV6-1, the J call TRBJ2-1; 9 nucleotides agree with TRBD1. Unmatched junction bases numbered 11, after V lost 5 bases and J lost 9 bases. The CDR3 is 15 residues long. Germline assignment: CDR1 MNHNS and CDR2 SASEGT. CDR3 sequence: CASSLSGDRGIEQFF. The CDR3 nucleotides are TGTGCCAGCAGTCTCTCCGGTGACAGGGGGATTGAGCAGTTCTTC.